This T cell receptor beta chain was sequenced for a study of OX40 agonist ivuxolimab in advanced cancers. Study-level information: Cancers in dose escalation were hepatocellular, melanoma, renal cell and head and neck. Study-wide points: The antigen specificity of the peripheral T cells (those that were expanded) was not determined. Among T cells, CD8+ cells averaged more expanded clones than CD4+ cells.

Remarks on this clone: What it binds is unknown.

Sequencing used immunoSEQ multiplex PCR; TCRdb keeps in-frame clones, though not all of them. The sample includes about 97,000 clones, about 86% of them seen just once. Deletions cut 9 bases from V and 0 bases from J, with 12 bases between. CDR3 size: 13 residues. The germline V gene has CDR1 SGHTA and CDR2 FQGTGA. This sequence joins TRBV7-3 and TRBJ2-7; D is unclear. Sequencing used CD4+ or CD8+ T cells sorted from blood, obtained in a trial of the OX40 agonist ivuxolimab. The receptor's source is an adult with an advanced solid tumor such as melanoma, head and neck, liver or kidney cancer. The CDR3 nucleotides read TGTGCCAGGGGGTCCTCGAGCTCCTACGAGCAGTACTTC. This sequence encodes CARGSSSSYEQYF.